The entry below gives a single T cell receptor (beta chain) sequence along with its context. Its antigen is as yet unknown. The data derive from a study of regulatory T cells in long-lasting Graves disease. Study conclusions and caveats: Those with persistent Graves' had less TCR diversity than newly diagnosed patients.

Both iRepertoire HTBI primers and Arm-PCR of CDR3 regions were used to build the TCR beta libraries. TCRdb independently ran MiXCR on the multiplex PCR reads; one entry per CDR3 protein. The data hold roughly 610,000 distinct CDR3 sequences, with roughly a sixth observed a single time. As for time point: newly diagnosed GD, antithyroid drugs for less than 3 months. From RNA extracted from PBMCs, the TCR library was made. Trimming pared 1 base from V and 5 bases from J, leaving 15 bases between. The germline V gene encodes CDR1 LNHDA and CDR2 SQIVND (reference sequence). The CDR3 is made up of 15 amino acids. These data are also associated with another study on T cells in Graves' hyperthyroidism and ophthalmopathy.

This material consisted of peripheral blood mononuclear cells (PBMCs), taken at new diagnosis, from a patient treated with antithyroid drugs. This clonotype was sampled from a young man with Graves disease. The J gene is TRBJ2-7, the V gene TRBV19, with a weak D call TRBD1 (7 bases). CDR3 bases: TGTGCCAGTAGTATAGGTCCAGGGGGAGGCGACGAGCAGTACTTC. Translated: CASSIGPGGGDEQYF.